A single sample is the source of the 8 T cell receptor beta chains below, sequenced in a study of T cell responses to AZD1222 COVID-19 vaccine. The method was immunoSEQ multiplex PCR; TCRdb's version includes in-frame clones alone and lacks a portion of them. This table has 250,000 to 300,000 clones, 90% to 95% appearing once. The sample in question was peripheral blood, obtained 28 days after the second AZD1222 dose. All receptors derive from an adult who received the AZD1222 COVID-19 vaccine.

The chain joins TRBV6-6 to TRBJ2-7, with 14 bases matching TRBD2. CDR1 is MNHNY, CDR2 SVGAGI, per germline (reference sequence). J lost 7 bases, V lost 2 bases, and 4 bases had no gene match. The CDR3 is 15 amino acids. The CDR3 nucleotides are TGTGCCAGCAGTTACGGGACTAGCGGGAGTAGAGAGCAGTACTTC. Amino acid sequence: CASSYGTSGSREQYF.

The chain has TRBV5-4 and TRBJ1-1; 11 bases are a match to TRBD1. The germline gives CDR1 SGHNT, CDR2 YYREEE (reference sequence). Trimming removed 4 bases from V and 4 bases from J; junction bases left unmatched: 6. CDR3 length equals 15 residues. The CDR3 sequence is CASSPGGTGGTEAFF. The CDR3 DNA reads as TGTGCCAGCAGCCCCGGCGGGACAGGGGGCACTGAAGCTTTCTTT.

The chain carries TRBV27 and TRBJ2-1; 10 nucleotides line up with TRBD1. The J segment lost 6 bases and the V segment lost 5 bases, leaving 7 bases of the junction unmatched. Germline CDR1 MNHEY, CDR2 SMNVEV (reference sequence). The CDR3 has 15 amino acids. CDR3 nucleotide sequence: TGTGCCAGCAGTCTGACAGGGGGCGGATTCAATGAGCAGTTCTTC. Translating it yields CASSLTGGGFNEQFF.

V usage is TRBV19 and J usage is TRBJ2-1; 8 positions match TRBD1. The germline V gene has CDR1 LNHDA and CDR2 SQIVND (reference sequence). This CDR3 spans 15 amino acids. Trimming cost V 1 base and J 6 bases; bases outside gene matches: 5. CDR3 in amino acids: CASSIGNRGSNEQFF. CDR3 coding DNA: TGTGCCAGTAGTATAGGTAACAGGGGGAGCAATGAGCAGTTCTTC.

The CDR3 is CASSRTTRWETQYF. CDR3 nucleotide sequence: TGTGCCAGCAGCCGAACCACTAGGTGGGAGACCCAGTACTTC. The chain employs TRBV11-2 and TRBJ2-5; perhaps TRBD2 as D (5 bases). Trimming cost V 5 bases and J 5 bases, with 15 bases left between them. Germline CDR1 and CDR2: SGHAT and FQNNGV. There are 14 residues in the CDR3.

The chain links TRBV19 to TRBJ2-2; D is uncertain. Trimming took off 4 bases at V and 1 base at J, with 10 bases between the two ends. The CDR3 is 15 amino acids. The germline V gene has CDR1 LNHDA and CDR2 SQIVND (reference sequence). CDR3 loop: CASSRRAQNTGELFF. CDR3 bases: TGTGCCAGTAGTAGAAGAGCCCAGAACACCGGGGAGCTGTTTTTT.

The chain uses TRBV9 and TRBJ2-1, with a possible D match to TRBD2 (6 bases). This CDR3 comprises 15 residues. Germline V gene data show CDR1 as SGDLS and CDR2 as YYNGEE. Trimming cost V 0 bases and J 6 bases, with 13 bases left between them. The CDR3 is CASSVVPGVGNEQFF. As DNA, the CDR3 is TGTGCCAGCAGCGTAGTGCCGGGAGTAGGCAATGAGCAGTTCTTC.

The gene calls are TRBV5-4 and TRBJ2-7; 7 nucleotides line up with TRBD1. The CDR3 contains 15 residues. V dropped 4 bases and J dropped 0; count of bases not matched to a gene: 7. Per germline, CDR1 SGHNT and CDR2 YYREEE (reference sequence). The CDR3 sequence is CASSLPGQVSYEQYF. The CDR3, as DNA: TGTGCCAGCAGCCTGCCAGGACAGGTCTCCTACGAGCAGTACTTC. The whole variable domain, filled in from reference TRBV5-4 and TRBJ2-7, reads ETGVTQSPTHLIKTRGQQVTLRCSSQSGHNTVSWYQQALGQGPQFIFQYYREEENGRGNFPPRFSGLQFPNYSSELNVNALELDDSALYLCASSLPGQVSYEQYFGPGTRLTVT.